A single sample is the source of the 23 T cell receptor beta chains below, sequenced in a study of spatial heterogeneity in lung cancer. Study-level points and caveats: Counts of expanded intratumoral alpha and beta TCRs tracked tumor mutation counts.

No cognate antigen is known for these TCRs. Time point denoted: sample taken at primary tumor resection. TCRdb independently ran MiXCR on the 5' RACE reads; one entry per CDR3 protein. The sample includes about 23,000 distinct CDR3 sequences, about 4.3% of them seen just once. The input for sequencing was lung tumor tissue, taken at surgery. These receptors all stem from a male donor with early-stage non-small cell lung cancer.

This clonotype has a count of ten or more. The chain combines TRBV20-1 with TRBJ2-7; D is possibly TRBD1 (6 bases). Trimming removed 5 bases from V and 4 bases from J, with 21 bases in between. The germline CDR1 and CDR2 sequences are DFQATT and SNEGSKA (reference sequence). The CDR3 sequence is 15 residues long. CDR3 in DNA: TGCAGTGCTCCTGACCTGGACAGATCAGGATACGAGCAGTACTTC. Translated, it gives CSAPDLDRSGYEQYF.

This clonotype was found a few times. The chain recombines TRBV7-2 with TRBJ2-7, with 11 bases lining up with TRBD2. From germline, CDR1 is SGHTA and CDR2 FQGNSA. Trimming took 4 bases from V and 0 from J; bases not matched to a gene: 2. The CDR3 loop spans 15 amino acids. In DNA, the CDR3 is TGTGCCAGCAGCTCTAGCGGGGGGACCTCCTACGAGCAGTACTTC. As protein: CASSSSGGTSYEQYF.

This clonotype appeared many times. The chain couples TRBV12-3 or TRBV12-4 to TRBJ1-4; a possible D gene is TRBD1 (6 bases). The CDR3 has 14 residues. Trimming pared 3 bases from V and 8 bases from J, leaving 13 bases between. The CDR3 DNA reads as TGTGCCAGCAGTTTTAGGGGGGGTTCCGAAAAACTGTTTTTT. The encoded protein is CASSFRGGSEKLFF.

This clonotype was counted at least ten times. CDR3 nucleotide sequence: TGTGCCAGCAGCCTCGGCAGGGGCTCCTACAATGAGCAGTTCTTC. The encoded protein is CASSLGRGSYNEQFF. The chain combines TRBV11-2 with TRBJ2-1, with a weak D call TRBD1 (6 bases). Germline lookup yields CDR1 SGHAT and CDR2 FQNNGV. V dropped 5 bases and J dropped 0 bases, with 11 bases sitting between them. CDR3 length: 15 residues.

This clonotype was found many times. The chain combines TRBV20-1 with TRBJ2-3; D not resolved. CDR1 is DFQATT, CDR2 SNEGSKA, per germline (reference sequence). The V end lost 0 bases, the J end lost 0 bases, and 10 bases lay between the germline ends. This CDR3 is 15 amino acids long. The CDR3 bases are TGCAGTGCTAGAGATGGGCTGACTAGCACAGATACGCAGTATTTT. Its translation: CSARDGLTSTDTQYF.

The chain combines TRBV6-2 or TRBV6-3 with TRBJ1-5; D remains unclear. The CDR3 runs 15 residues. CDR1 and CDR2 (germline): MNHEY, SVGEGT. V was pared by 6 bases and J by 4 bases, with 16 bases between. The CDR3 DNA is TGTGCCAGCAGCCACCGACCGGGTTCGAATCAGCCCCAGCATTTT. It is translated as CASSHRPGSNQPQHF.

This clonotype was detected ten times or more. This sequence joins TRBV20-1 and TRBJ1-5; 10 positions match TRBD1. This CDR3 region has 14 residues. The germline gives CDR1 DFQATT, CDR2 SNEGSKA (reference sequence). The trim removed 5 bases at V and 6 bases at J, leaving 7 bases unmatched. Here the CDR3 reads CSALDRGNRQPQHF. The CDR3, as DNA: TGCAGTGCTCTGGACAGGGGGAATCGTCAGCCCCAGCATTTT.

This clonotype was detected many times. The chain is built from TRBV6-6 and TRBJ1-1; unclear D gene. Trimming took off 0 bases at V and 11 bases at J, with 13 bases between the two ends. The CDR3 is 13 amino acids. The germline gives CDR1 MNHNY, CDR2 SVGAGI (reference sequence). Here the CDR3 reads CASSYSEQMGAFF. CDR3 DNA sequence: TGTGCCAGCAGTTACTCTGAGCAAATGGGGGCTTTCTTT.

This chain joins TRBV6-1 and TRBJ2-7; the match to TRBD1 covers 8 bases. Germline CDR1 MNHNS, CDR2 SASEGT. The junction had 10 bases not matched to a gene; V was cut back by 8 bases and J by 1 base. The CDR3 has 15 residues. The CDR3 DNA sequence: TGTGCCAGCCCAGGACAGGGCCTTATATCCTACGAGCAGTACTTC. Its protein product is CASPGQGLISYEQYF.

There are many counts of this clonotype. This chain uses TRBV28 with TRBJ1-1; TRBD1 matches 10 bases. Germline V CDR1 and CDR2: MDHEN, SYDVKM. V shed 6 bases, J shed 12 bases, and the junction held 10 bases outside the gene matches. The CDR3 contains 13 residues. This chain's CDR3 is CASRNGQGGITFF. The DNA of the CDR3 is TGTGCCAGCAGGAATGGACAGGGGGGCATCACTTTCTTT.

This clonotype was found many times. V and J are TRBV10-3 and TRBJ2-3; 14 bases line up with TRBD2. This CDR3 is 16 amino acids long. After removal of 2 bases from V and 6 bases from J, the junction contained 4 bases not matched to a gene. Germline V lookup: CDR1 ENHRY, CDR2 SYGVKD. The CDR3 protein is CAISEETSGGADTQYF. Written as DNA, the CDR3 is TGTGCCATCAGTGAGGAGACTAGCGGGGGGGCGGATACGCAGTATTTT.

This clonotype has just a few counts. J is TRBJ2-2 and V is TRBV7-8; D possibly corresponds to TRBD2 (6 bases). V lost 1 base, J lost 6 bases, and 15 bases lay in between. This CDR3 region has 16 residues. Germline values: CDR1 SGHVS, CDR2 FQNEAQ. In DNA, the CDR3 is TGTGCCAGCAGCTTAGGCGGGGCGCTCATCCCCGGGGAGCTGTTTTTT. Translated, it gives CASSLGGALIPGELFF.

Ten or more counts support this clonotype. The genes are TRBV2 and TRBJ2-7; D unclear. V lost 2 bases to trimming and J lost 1 base, with 6 bases between them. The CDR3 consists of 13 residues. Germline CDR1 SNHLY, CDR2 FYNNEI. DNA of the CDR3: TGTGCCAGCAGTGAATTAAGATCCTACGAGCAGTACTTC. Protein sequence: CASSELRSYEQYF.

The genes are TRBV29-1 and TRBJ2-3, with TRBD1 as a possible D gene (8 bases). This CDR3 has 14 residues. V was shortened by 7 bases and J by 5 bases, with 19 bases between the two germline ends. Germline loops: CDR1 SQVTM, CDR2 ANQGSEA. This chain's CDR3 is CSGRTGWEGDTQYF. As DNA, the CDR3 is TGCAGCGGAAGGACAGGGTGGGAGGGAGATACGCAGTATTTT.

This clonotype was found many times. The V call is TRBV28, the J call TRBJ1-2; no definite D call. Deletions cut 3 bases from V and 4 bases from J, with 12 bases between. The germline V gene encodes CDR1 MDHEN and CDR2 SYDVKM. This CDR3 region has 14 residues. The CDR3: CASSLLRLGYGYTF. In nucleotides, the CDR3 is TGTGCCAGCAGTTTGTTACGGCTAGGCTATGGCTACACCTTC.

This clonotype was seen repeatedly, ten times or more. The rearrangement links TRBV7-3 to TRBJ2-3; a weak D match, TRBD2 (6 bases). V was pared by 1 base and J by 3 bases, with 11 bases between. The CDR3 loop spans 15 amino acids. From germline, CDR1 is SGHTA and CDR2 FQGTGA. The CDR3 sequence is CASSLNPGATDTQYF. For the CDR3, the DNA is TGTGCCAGCAGCTTAAACCCGGGAGCGACAGATACGCAGTATTTT.

Ten or more counts support this clonotype. The rearrangement uses TRBV2 and TRBJ2-1, with D hard to call. Germline V gene lookup returns CDR1 SNHLY and CDR2 FYNNEI. Trimming removed 6 bases from V and 4 bases from J, with 1 base in between. The CDR3 has 10 residues. CDR3 residues: CASRYNEQFF. The DNA of the CDR3 is TGTGCCAGCAGGTACAATGAGCAGTTCTTC.

This clonotype was counted at least ten times. The J gene is TRBJ1-4, the V gene TRBV7-9, with D tentatively TRBD1 (5 bases). The V end lost 3 bases, the J end lost 7 bases, and 15 bases lay between the germline ends. Germline values: CDR1 SEHNR, CDR2 FQNEAQ (reference sequence). This CDR3 comprises 15 residues. The CDR3 region is CASSLGVGGREKLFF. The CDR3 region has the DNA TGTGCCAGCAGCTTGGGGGTCGGGGGACGTGAAAAACTGTTTTTT.

To note about this clonotype: A much larger clone lies one base from this, so it may be a read error. The V call is TRBV6-2 or TRBV6-3, the J call TRBJ1-6; D may be TRBD1 (5 bases). This CDR3 spans 15 amino acids. Looked up from germline, CDR1 is MNHEY and CDR2 is SVGEGT. CDR3 loop: CAGSSRGKGSAPLHF. The CDR3 DNA reads TGTGCCGGCAGTTCCCGGGGGAAAGGAAGTGCACCCCTCCACTTT.

In its sample, this clonotype was seen many times. The chain is built from TRBV7-9 and TRBJ2-1; 7 nucleotides agree with TRBD2. The length of the CDR3 is 16 residues. Looked up from germline, CDR1 is SEHNR and CDR2 is FQNEAQ (reference sequence). J gave up 7 bases and V 1 base, and 10 bases lay outside the gene matches. The CDR3: CASSLGSAGVRNEQFF. The CDR3 DNA follows: TGTGCCAGCAGCTTAGGATCGGCGGGAGTCCGGAATGAGCAGTTCTTC.

In this sample, this clonotype turned up many times. In DNA form, the CDR3 reads TGTGCCATCCCGGAGGGACAGGGGCGCTCCTATGGCTACACCTTC. Protein product: CAIPEGQGRSYGYTF. The chain recombines TRBV28 with TRBJ1-2; 10 bases are shared with TRBD1. The CDR3 loop spans 15 amino acids. Trimming cost V 10 bases and J 4 bases; bases outside gene matches: 12. Germline values: CDR1 MDHEN, CDR2 SYDVKM.

This clonotype is judged medium-sized (0.01 to 0.1%). This chain connects TRBV5-1 to TRBJ2-2; 11 bases are shared with TRBD2. V gave up 5 bases and J gave up 6 bases; unmatched junction bases: 6. Per germline, CDR1 SGHRS and CDR2 YFSETQ. There are 15 residues in the CDR3. The CDR3 bases are TGCGCCAGCAGATATCTAGCGGGAGGCTCCGGGGAGCTGTTTTTT. Encoded protein: CASRYLAGGSGELFF. The whole variable domain, filled in from reference TRBV5-1 and TRBJ2-2, reads KAGVTQTPRYLIKTRGQQVTLSCSPISGHRSVSWYQQTPGQGLQFLFEYFSETQRNKGNFPGRFSGRQFSNSRSEMNVSTLELGDSALYLCASRYLAGGSGELFFGEGSRLTVL.

This clonotype was seen ten or more times. The rearrangement links TRBV5-1 to TRBJ2-5; D perhaps matches TRBD1 (6 bases). The V gene lost 4 bases and the J gene lost 6 bases, with 19 bases spanning the gap. The CDR3 has 15 residues. Germline V gene data show CDR1 as SGHRS and CDR2 as YFSETQ. DNA for the CDR3: TGCGCCAGCAGCAATGGTGTGGCAGGGGAGAAGACCCAGTACTTC. Encoded protein: CASSNGVAGEKTQYF.